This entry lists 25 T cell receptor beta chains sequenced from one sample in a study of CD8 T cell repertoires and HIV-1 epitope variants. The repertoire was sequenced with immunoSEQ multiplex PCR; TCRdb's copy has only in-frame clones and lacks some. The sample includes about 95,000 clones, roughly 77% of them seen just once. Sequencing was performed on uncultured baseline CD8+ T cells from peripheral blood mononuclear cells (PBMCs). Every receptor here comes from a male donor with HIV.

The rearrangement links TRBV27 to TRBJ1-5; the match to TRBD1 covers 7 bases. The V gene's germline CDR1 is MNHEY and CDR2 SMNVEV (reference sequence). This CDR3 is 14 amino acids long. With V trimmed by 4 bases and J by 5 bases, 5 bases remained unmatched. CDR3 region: CASSSGGGYQPQHF. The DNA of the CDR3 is TGTGCCAGCAGTTCAGGGGGTGGGTATCAGCCCCAGCATTTT.

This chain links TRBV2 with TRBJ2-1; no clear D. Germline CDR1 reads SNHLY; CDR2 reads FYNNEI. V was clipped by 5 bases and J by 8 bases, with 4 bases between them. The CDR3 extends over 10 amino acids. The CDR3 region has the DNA TGTGCCAGCAGTATTTATGAGCAGTTCTTC. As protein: CASSIYEQFF.

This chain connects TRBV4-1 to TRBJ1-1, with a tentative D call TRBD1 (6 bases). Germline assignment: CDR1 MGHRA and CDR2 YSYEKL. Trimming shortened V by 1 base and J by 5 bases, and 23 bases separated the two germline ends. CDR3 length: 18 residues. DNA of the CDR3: TGCGCCAGCAGCCAAGTTGGGTTGATTAGGGGGGAGACGACTGAAGCTTTCTTT. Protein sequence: CASSQVGLIRGETTEAFF.

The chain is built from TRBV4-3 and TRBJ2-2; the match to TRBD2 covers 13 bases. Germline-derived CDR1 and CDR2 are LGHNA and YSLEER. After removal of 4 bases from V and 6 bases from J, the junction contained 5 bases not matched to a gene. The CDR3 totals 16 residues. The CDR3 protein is CASSRTSGGASGELFF. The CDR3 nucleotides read TGCGCCAGCAGCCGAACTAGCGGGGGGGCCTCCGGGGAGCTGTTTTTT.

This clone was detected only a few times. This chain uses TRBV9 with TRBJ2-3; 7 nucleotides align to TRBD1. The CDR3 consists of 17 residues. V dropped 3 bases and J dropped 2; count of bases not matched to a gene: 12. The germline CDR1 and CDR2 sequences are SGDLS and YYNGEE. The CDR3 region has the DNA TGTGCCAGCAGCGGACCCTGGACAGGTCCATACACAGATACGCAGTATTTT. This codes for CASSGPWTGPYTDTQYF.

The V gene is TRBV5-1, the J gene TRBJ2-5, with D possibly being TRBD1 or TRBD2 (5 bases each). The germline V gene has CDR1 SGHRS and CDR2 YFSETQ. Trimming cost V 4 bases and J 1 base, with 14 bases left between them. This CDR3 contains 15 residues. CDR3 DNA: TGCGCCAGCAGCGGAACGGGACCTTTCCAAGAGACCCAGTACTTC. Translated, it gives CASSGTGPFQETQYF. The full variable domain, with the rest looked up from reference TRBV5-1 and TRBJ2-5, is KAGVTQTPRYLIKTRGQQVTLSCSPISGHRSVSWYQQTPGQGLQFLFEYFSETQRNKGNFPGRFSGRQFSNSRSEMNVSTLELGDSALYLCASSGTGPFQETQYFGPGTRLLVL.

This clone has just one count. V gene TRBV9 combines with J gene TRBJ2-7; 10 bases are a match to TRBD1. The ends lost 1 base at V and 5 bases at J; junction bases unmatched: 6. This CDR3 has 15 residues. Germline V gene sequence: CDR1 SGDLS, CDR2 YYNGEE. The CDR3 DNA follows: TGTGCCAGCAGCGTATCGGGACAGGGGACCCACGAGCAGTACTTC. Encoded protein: CASSVSGQGTHEQYF.

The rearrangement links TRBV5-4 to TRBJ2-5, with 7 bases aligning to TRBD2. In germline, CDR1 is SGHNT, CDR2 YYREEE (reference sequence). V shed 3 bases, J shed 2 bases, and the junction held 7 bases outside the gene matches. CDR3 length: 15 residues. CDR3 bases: TGTGCCAGCAGCTACGCGGGGCGGGAGCAAGAGACCCAGTACTTC. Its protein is CASSYAGREQETQYF.

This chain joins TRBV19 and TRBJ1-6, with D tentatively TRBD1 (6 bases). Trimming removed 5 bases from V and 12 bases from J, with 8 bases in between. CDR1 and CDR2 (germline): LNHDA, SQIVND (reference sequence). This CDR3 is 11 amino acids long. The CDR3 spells CASSATGPLHF. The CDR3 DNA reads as TGTGCCAGTAGTGCGACAGGACCCCTCCACTTT.

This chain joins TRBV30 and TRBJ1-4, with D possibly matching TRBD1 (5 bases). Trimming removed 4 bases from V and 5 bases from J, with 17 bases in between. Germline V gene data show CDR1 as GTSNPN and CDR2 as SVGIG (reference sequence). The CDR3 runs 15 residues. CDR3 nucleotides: TGTGCCTGGAACTCCTGGGGGAAGACAAATGAAAAACTGTTTTTT. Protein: CAWNSWGKTNEKLFF.

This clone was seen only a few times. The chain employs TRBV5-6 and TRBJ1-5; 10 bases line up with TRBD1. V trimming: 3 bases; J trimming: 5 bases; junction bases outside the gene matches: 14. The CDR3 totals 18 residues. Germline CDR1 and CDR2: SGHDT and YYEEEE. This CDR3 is CASSSTGGAGPIYQPQHF. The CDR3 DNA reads TGTGCCAGCAGCTCGACAGGGGGCGCCGGCCCCATATATCAGCCCCAGCATTTT.

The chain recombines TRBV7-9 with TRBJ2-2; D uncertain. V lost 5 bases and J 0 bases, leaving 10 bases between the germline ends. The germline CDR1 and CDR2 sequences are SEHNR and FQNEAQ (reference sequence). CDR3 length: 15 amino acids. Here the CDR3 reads CASSPAEANTGELFF. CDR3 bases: TGTGCCAGCAGCCCAGCAGAAGCGAACACCGGGGAGCTGTTTTTT.

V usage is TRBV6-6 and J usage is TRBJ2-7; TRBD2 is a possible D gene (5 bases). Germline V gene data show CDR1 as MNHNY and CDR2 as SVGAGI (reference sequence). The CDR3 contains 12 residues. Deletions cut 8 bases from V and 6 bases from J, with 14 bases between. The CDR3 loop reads CASQPRGSEQYF. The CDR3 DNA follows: TGTGCCAGCCAACCTAGAGGGTCCGAGCAGTACTTC.

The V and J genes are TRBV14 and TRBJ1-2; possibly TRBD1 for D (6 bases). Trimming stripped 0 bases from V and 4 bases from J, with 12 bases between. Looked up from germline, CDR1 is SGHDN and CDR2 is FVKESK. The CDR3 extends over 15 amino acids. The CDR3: CASSQDLGGGYGYTF. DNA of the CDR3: TGTGCCAGCAGCCAAGATCTCGGGGGCGGCTATGGCTACACCTTC.

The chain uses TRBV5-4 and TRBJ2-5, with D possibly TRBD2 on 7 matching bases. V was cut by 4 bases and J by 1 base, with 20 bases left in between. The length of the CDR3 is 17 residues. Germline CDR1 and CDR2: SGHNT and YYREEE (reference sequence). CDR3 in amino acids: CASSPRGGGSSQETQYF. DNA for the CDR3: TGTGCCAGCAGCCCGCGAGGGGGGGGGTCAAGCCAAGAGACCCAGTACTTC.

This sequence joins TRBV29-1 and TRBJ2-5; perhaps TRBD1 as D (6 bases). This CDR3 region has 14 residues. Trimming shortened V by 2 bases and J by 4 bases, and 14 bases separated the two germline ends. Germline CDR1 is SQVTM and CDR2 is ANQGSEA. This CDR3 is CSVETTGHGETQYF. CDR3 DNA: TGCAGCGTTGAAACAACAGGGCATGGAGAGACCCAGTACTTC.

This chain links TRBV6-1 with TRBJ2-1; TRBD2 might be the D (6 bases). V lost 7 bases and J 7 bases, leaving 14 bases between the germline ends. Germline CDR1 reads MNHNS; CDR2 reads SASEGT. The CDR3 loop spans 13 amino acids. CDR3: CASTEGTWNEQFF. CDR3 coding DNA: TGTGCCAGCACTGAGGGGACTTGGAATGAGCAGTTCTTC.

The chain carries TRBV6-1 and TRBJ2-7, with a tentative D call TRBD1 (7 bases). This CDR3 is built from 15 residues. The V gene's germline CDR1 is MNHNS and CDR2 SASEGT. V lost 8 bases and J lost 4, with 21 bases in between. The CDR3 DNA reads TGTGCCAGCGCGGGACAGTCACTTCTAGTTTACGAGCAGTACTTC. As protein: CASAGQSLLVYEQYF.

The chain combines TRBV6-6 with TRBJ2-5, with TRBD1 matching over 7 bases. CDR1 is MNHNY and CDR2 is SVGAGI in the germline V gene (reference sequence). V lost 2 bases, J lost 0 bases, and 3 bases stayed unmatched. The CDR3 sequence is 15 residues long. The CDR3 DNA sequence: TGTGCCAGCAGTTACACGGGACAGTACCAAGAGACCCAGTACTTC. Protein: CASSYTGQYQETQYF.

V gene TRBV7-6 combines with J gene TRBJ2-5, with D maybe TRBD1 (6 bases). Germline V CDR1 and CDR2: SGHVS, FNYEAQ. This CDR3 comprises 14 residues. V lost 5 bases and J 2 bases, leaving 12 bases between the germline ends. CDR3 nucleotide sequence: TGTGCCAGCAGCCAGAGGACAGCTCAAGAGACCCAGTACTTC. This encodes CASSQRTAQETQYF.

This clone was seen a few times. For the CDR3, the DNA is TGTGCCAGTACCCCCCGACGGGCGGGAGGGCCGCCGGAGACCCAGTACTTC. Its protein product is CASTPRRAGGPPETQYF. The chain links TRBV19 to TRBJ2-5; TRBD2 agrees at 9 bases. From germline, CDR1 is LNHDA and CDR2 SQIVND (reference sequence). The CDR3 extends over 17 amino acids. The V segment lost 7 bases and the J segment 5 bases; nucleotides outside the gene matches: 17.

The CDR3 DNA reads TGTGCCTGGAGCGGAGGGCTCGGGGCAACTAATGAAAAACTGTTTTTT. Protein product: CAWSGGLGATNEKLFF. This rearrangement joins TRBV30 to TRBJ1-4, with no clear D. The CDR3 length is 16 residues. The germline gives CDR1 GTSNPN, CDR2 SVGIG (reference sequence). V lost 3 bases and J lost 0, with 14 bases in between.

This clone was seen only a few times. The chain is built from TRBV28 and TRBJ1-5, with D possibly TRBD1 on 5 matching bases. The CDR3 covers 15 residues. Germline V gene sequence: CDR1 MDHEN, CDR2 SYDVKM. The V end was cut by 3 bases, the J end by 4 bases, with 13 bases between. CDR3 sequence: CASSFAGPPNQPQHF. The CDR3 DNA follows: TGTGCCAGCAGTTTTGCAGGGCCCCCAAATCAGCCCCAGCATTTT.

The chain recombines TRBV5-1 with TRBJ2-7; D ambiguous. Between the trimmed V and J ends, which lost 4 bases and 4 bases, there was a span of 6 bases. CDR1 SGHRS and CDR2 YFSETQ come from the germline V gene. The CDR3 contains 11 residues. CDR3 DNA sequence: TGCGCCAGCAGCCTTGATTACGAGCAGTACTTC. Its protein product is CASSLDYEQYF.

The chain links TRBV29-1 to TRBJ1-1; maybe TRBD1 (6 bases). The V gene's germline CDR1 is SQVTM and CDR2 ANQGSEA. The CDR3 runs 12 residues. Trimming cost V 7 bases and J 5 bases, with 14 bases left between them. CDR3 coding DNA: TGCAGCGAGGGGGGGCGACTTACTGAAGCTTTCTTT. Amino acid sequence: CSEGGRLTEAFF. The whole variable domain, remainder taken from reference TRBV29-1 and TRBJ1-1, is SAVISQKPSRDICQRGTSLTIQCQVDSQVTMMFWYRQQPGQSLTLIATANQGSEATYESGFVIDKFPISRPNLTFSTLTVSNMSPEDSSIYLCSEGGRLTEAFFGQGTRLTVV.